These 12 T cell receptor beta chains came from one sample sequenced in a study of blood T cell repertoires in COVID-19. Method: immunoSEQ multiplex PCR; TCRdb's copy keeps in-frame clones and lacks some. The sample records fewer than 200,000 clones, 70% to 90% being singletons. The sequenced material came from peripheral blood. Source of these receptors: a woman aged 45-65 years with COVID-19, enrolled during active disease.

The chain links TRBV3-1 (or the pseudogene TRBV3-2) to TRBJ1-2, with D perhaps matching TRBD1 (6 bases). The CDR3 length is 16 residues. Germline assignment: CDR1 LGHDT and CDR2 YNNKEL (reference sequence). The ends were cut back, 5 bases at V and 4 bases at J, with 20 bases in the middle. This CDR3 is CASSSRAKGVAYGYTF. The CDR3 nucleotides read TGTGCCAGCAGCTCCCGAGCGAAGGGGGTAGCCTATGGCTACACCTTC.

V and J are TRBV11-2 and TRBJ1-1, with a possible D match to TRBD1 (6 bases). The V gene's germline CDR1 is SGHAT and CDR2 FQNNGV. The CDR3 sequence is 14 residues long. V lost 4 bases and J 4 bases, leaving 13 bases between the germline ends. This chain's CDR3 is CASSYSAGATEAFF. CDR3 DNA: TGTGCCAGCAGCTATAGCGCAGGGGCCACTGAAGCTTTCTTT. Looking up the rest from reference TRBV11-2 and TRBJ1-1 gives the full variable domain: EAGVAQSPRYKIIEKRQSVAFWCNPISGHATLYWYQQILGQGPKLLIQFQNNGVVDDSQLPKDRFSAERLKGVDSTLKIQPAKLEDSAVYLCASSYSAGATEAFFGQGTRLTVV.

This chain links TRBV3-1 (or the pseudogene TRBV3-2) with TRBJ1-4; 9 bases agree with TRBD1. The CDR3 has 15 residues. Germline assignment: CDR1 LGHDT and CDR2 YNNKEL (reference sequence). Trimming cost V 3 bases and J 4 bases; bases outside gene matches: 3. In DNA, the CDR3 is TGTGCCAGCAGCCACCCGGGACAGGGTAATGAAAAACTGTTTTTT. This encodes CASSHPGQGNEKLFF.

V usage is TRBV18 and J usage is TRBJ2-5; TRBD2 matches 9 bases. CDR3 length: 16 residues. Germline CDR1 is KGHSH and CDR2 is LQKENI. V trimming: 3 bases; J trimming: 1 base; junction bases outside the gene matches: 6. The CDR3: CASSPRGGGAQETQYF. CDR3 nucleotide sequence: TGTGCCAGCTCACCGCGGGGCGGGGGGGCCCAAGAGACCCAGTACTTC.

The chain couples TRBV6-5 to TRBJ1-5; possibly TRBD1 for D (6 bases). CDR3 length equals 15 residues. The germline CDR1 and CDR2 sequences are MNHEY and SVGAGI. V lost 0 bases to trimming and J lost 5 bases, with 11 bases between them. The CDR3 loop is CASSYSQGLDQPQHF. The DNA for the CDR3 is TGTGCCAGCAGTTACTCCCAGGGGCTAGATCAGCCCCAGCATTTT.

V usage is TRBV5-1 and J usage is TRBJ1-2; 8 nucleotides line up with TRBD1. Germline trimming cut 0 bases from V and 6 bases from J; bases unmatched to any gene: 1. CDR3 size: 13 residues. The germline CDR1 and CDR2 sequences are SGHRS and YFSETQ. The CDR3 DNA is TGCGCCAGCAGCTTGGGGACAGGGAATGGCTACACCTTC. Translation gives CASSLGTGNGYTF.

J is TRBJ1-3 and V is TRBV7-9, with D possibly TRBD1 on 6 matching bases. Looked up from germline, CDR1 is SEHNR and CDR2 is FQNEAQ (reference sequence). V lost 5 bases, J lost 8 bases, and 22 bases lay in between. The CDR3 has 16 amino acids. The CDR3: CASSPTHRDGEDTIYF. CDR3 DNA: TGTGCCAGCAGCCCCACACACAGGGACGGCGAGGACACCATATATTTT.

The chain is built from TRBV19 and TRBJ1-1; the D is unclear. V dropped 7 bases and J dropped 0 bases, with 15 bases sitting between them. This CDR3 comprises 15 residues. Germline V lookup: CDR1 LNHDA, CDR2 SQIVND (reference sequence). CDR3 nucleotide sequence: TGTGCCAGTAAGGGCCTTATGGAGGTGAACACTGAAGCTTTCTTT. This translates into CASKGLMEVNTEAFF.

This clone was counted a single time. The chain combines TRBV7-9 with TRBJ1-1, with unresolved D. Germline values: CDR1 SEHNR, CDR2 FQNEAQ (reference sequence). The CDR3 extends over 8 amino acids. CDR3 in amino acids: CAGEGAFF. DNA for the CDR3: TGTGCAGGTGAGGGAGCTTTCTTT. Filled out from reference TRBV7-9 and TRBJ1-1, the complete variable domain reads DTGVSQNPRHKITKRGQNVTFRCDPISEHNRLYWYRQTLGQGPEFLTYFQNEAQLEKSRLLSDRFSAERPKGSFSTLEIQRTEQGDSAMYLCAGEGAFFGQGTRLTVV.

The rearrangement links TRBV7-8 to TRBJ2-3; D perhaps matches TRBD1 (6 bases). The germline gives CDR1 SGHVS, CDR2 FQNEAQ. The CDR3 has 14 amino acids. V gave up 5 bases and J gave up 5 bases, with 14 bases separating them. The CDR3 sequence is CASSPDRGGDTQYF. The DNA for the CDR3 is TGTGCCAGCAGCCCGGACAGAGGGGGAGATACGCAGTATTTT. The whole variable domain, remainder taken from reference TRBV7-8 and TRBJ2-3, is GAGVSQSPRYKVAKRGQDVALRCDPISGHVSLFWYQQALGQGPEFLTYFQNEAQLDKSGLPSDRFFAERPEGSVSTLKIQRTQQEDSAVYLCASSPDRGGDTQYFGPGTRLTVL.

The J gene is TRBJ1-2, the V gene TRBV3-1 (or the pseudogene TRBV3-2), with TRBD1 matching 8 bases. In germline, CDR1 is LGHDT, CDR2 YNNKEL (reference sequence). The CDR3 is 13 residues long. V lost 4 bases, J lost 7 bases, and 5 bases stayed unmatched. The CDR3 region has the DNA TGTGCCAGCAGCCGGACAGGGAAAAGTGGCTACACCTTC. Amino acids: CASSRTGKSGYTF.

V and J are TRBV19 and TRBJ2-5, with 7 bases aligning to TRBD1. The CDR3 runs 13 residues. The V and J ends lost 4 bases and 5 bases, in that order; junction bases with no gene match: 4. Germline loops: CDR1 LNHDA, CDR2 SQIVND (reference sequence). For the CDR3, the DNA is TGTGCCAGTAGTAGCCAGACAGGGGAGACCCAGTACTTC. Protein sequence: CASSSQTGETQYF.